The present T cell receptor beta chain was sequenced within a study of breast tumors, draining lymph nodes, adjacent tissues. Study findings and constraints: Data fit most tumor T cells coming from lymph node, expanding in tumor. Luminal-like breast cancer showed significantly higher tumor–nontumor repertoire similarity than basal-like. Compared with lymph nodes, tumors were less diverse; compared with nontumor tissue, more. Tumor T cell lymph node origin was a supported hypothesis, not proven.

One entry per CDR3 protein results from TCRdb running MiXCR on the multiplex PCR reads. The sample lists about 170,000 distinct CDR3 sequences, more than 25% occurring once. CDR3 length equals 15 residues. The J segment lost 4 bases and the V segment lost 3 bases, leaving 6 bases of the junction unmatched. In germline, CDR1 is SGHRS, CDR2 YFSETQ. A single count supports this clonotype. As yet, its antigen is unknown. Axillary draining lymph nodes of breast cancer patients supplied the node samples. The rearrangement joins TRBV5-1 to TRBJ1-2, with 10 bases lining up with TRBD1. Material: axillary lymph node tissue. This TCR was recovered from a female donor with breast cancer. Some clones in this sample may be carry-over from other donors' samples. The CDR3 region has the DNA TGCGCCAGCAGCTCCTGGACAGGGGGAGCCTATGGCTACACCTTC. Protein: CASSSWTGGAYGYTF.